These 26 T cell receptor beta chains originate from one sample sequenced in a study of blood T cell repertoires in COVID-19. Assay used: immunoSEQ multiplex PCR; TCRdb lists only in-frame clones, some missing. The sample holds nearly 350,000 clones, around 90% seen once. Sequenced input: peripheral blood. The receptors derive from a woman under 30 who had recovered from COVID-19.

CDR3 sequence reads: CASSEGGTGWSEAFF. CDR3 DNA sequence: TGTGCCAGCAGCGAGGGAGGGACAGGGTGGAGTGAAGCTTTCTTT. The gene calls are TRBV9 and TRBJ1-1; 9 bases align to TRBD1. Germline CDR1 SGDLS, CDR2 YYNGEE. J was trimmed by 7 bases and V by 3 bases; bases with no gene match: 10. The CDR3 has 15 amino acids. The full variable domain, rest sourced from reference TRBV9 and TRBJ1-1, is DSGVTQTPKHLITATGQRVTLRCSPRSGDLSVYWYQQSLDQGLQFLIQYYNGEERAKGNILERFSAQQFPDLHSELNLSSLELGDSALYFCASSEGGTGWSEAFFGQGTRLTVV.

The gene calls are TRBV5-5 and TRBJ2-2; 8 nucleotides line up with TRBD2. In germline, CDR1 is SGHKS, CDR2 YYEKEE (reference sequence). The CDR3 totals 15 residues. After removal of 2 bases from V and 3 bases from J, the junction contained 3 bases not matched to a gene. In DNA, the CDR3 is TGTGCCAGCAGCTTAGCGGGAGCAGACACCGGGGAGCTGTTTTTT. Amino acid sequence: CASSLAGADTGELFF. Full variable domain (outside the CDR3, taken from reference TRBV5-5 and TRBJ2-2): DAGVTQSPTHLIKTRGQQVTLRCSPISGHKSVSWYQQVLGQGPQFIFQYYEKEERGRGNFPDRFSARQFPNYSSELNVNALLLGDSALYLCASSLAGADTGELFFGEGSRLTVL.

The sample holds one count of this clone. This chain connects TRBV30 to TRBJ2-7; 9 bases line up with TRBD1. In germline, CDR1 is GTSNPN, CDR2 SVGIG (reference sequence). V trimming: 4 bases; J trimming: 7 bases; junction bases outside the gene matches: 11. The CDR3 spans 14 residues. CDR3 loop: CAWTRDREHWEQYV. As DNA, the CDR3 is TGTGCCTGGACCCGGGACAGGGAGCATTGGGAGCAGTACGTC.

The V gene is TRBV10-2, the J gene TRBJ2-7, with TRBD2 as a possible D gene (5 bases). The CDR3 has 13 residues. Germline lookup yields CDR1 WSHSY and CDR2 SAAADI. V lost 3 bases, J lost 4 bases, and 10 bases lay in between. CDR3 coding DNA: TGCGCCAGCAGTGAAACTCGGGAATACGAGCAGTACGTC. As protein: CASSETREYEQYV.

The chain is built from TRBV3-1 (or the pseudogene TRBV3-2) and TRBJ2-5, with 11 bases aligning to TRBD2. Germline V gene lookup returns CDR1 LGHDT and CDR2 YNNKEL (reference sequence). The V gene end was trimmed by 1 base and the J gene end by 4 bases; junction bases not matched to a gene: 8. This CDR3 contains 17 residues. CDR3 bases: TGTGCCAGCAGCCAAGGGGTAGCGGGAGGGTCGGGAGAGACCCAGTACTTC. The encoded protein is CASSQGVAGGSGETQYF.

The chain carries TRBV3-1 (or the pseudogene TRBV3-2) and TRBJ2-7, with D tentatively TRBD2 (5 bases). Germline V gene data show CDR1 as LGHDT and CDR2 as YNNKEL (reference sequence). This CDR3 has 13 amino acids. Trimming took off 1 base at V and 7 bases at J, with 11 bases between the two ends. DNA for the CDR3: TGTGCCAGCAGCCAAGTAGGAGGAGGTGAGCAGTACGTC. Amino acids: CASSQVGGGEQYV.

The DNA of the CDR3 is TGTGCCAGCAGCTTGGCCAGTCTGGATACGCAGTATTTT. Encoded protein: CASSLASLDTQYF. The chain couples TRBV5-6 to TRBJ2-3; no definite D call. This CDR3 is 13 amino acids long. Trimming stripped 0 bases from V and 6 bases from J, with 8 bases between. Germline V gives CDR1 SGHDT, CDR2 YYEEEE.

The V call is TRBV7-2, the J call TRBJ2-3; 9 nucleotides line up with TRBD1. In germline, CDR1 is SGHTA, CDR2 FQGNSA. V shed 10 bases and J 5 bases; nucleotides not matched to a gene: 10. This CDR3 has 14 residues. The CDR3 nucleotides read TGTGCCACCGAATCCGGGACAGGGAGAGATACGCAGTATTTT. It is translated as CATESGTGRDTQYF.

As regards this clone: This same CDR3 is encoded by further DNA sequences in the sample. The J gene is TRBJ1-1, the V gene TRBV7-2; no firm D call. Germline values: CDR1 SGHTA, CDR2 FQGNSA. The CDR3 consists of 13 residues. The V gene lost 1 base and the J gene lost 1 base, with 4 bases spanning the gap. Here the CDR3 reads CASSLGRNTEAFF. The CDR3 nucleotides are TGTGCCAGCAGCTTAGGGAGGAACACTGAAGCTTTCTTT.

V usage is TRBV10-1 and J usage is TRBJ2-1; D is possibly TRBD1 (6 bases). Trimming removed 3 bases from V and 4 bases from J, with 16 bases in between. Per germline, CDR1 WNHNN and CDR2 SYGVQD (reference sequence). The CDR3 extends over 16 amino acids. The CDR3 region is CASSEGRRTVYNEQFF. The CDR3 DNA reads TGCGCCAGCAGTGAAGGGCGGAGGACAGTATACAATGAGCAGTTCTTC.

The chain links TRBV6-4 to TRBJ2-6, with 9 bases fitting TRBD1. V lost 2 bases and J lost 1; bases outside the gene matches: 6. Germline assignment: CDR1 MRHNA and CDR2 SNTAGT. This CDR3 contains 18 residues. The CDR3 DNA reads as TGTGCCAGCAGTGACACCGGGACAGGGCTGTCTGGGGCCAACGTCCTGACTTTC. Its protein is CASSDTGTGLSGANVLTF.

V is TRBV5-1 and J is TRBJ2-1; the match to TRBD2 covers 14 bases. V shed 0 bases, J shed 4 bases, and the junction held 6 bases outside the gene matches. This CDR3 comprises 18 residues. In germline, CDR1 is SGHRS, CDR2 YFSETQ. This CDR3 reads CASSLGLAGGPRYNEQFF. DNA for the CDR3: TGCGCCAGCAGCTTGGGACTAGCGGGAGGGCCTCGGTACAATGAGCAGTTCTTC.

The rearrangement uses TRBV12-2 and TRBJ2-7; TRBD2 is taken as the D call from the table, unchecked against the DNA. TRBV12-2 is listed as a pseudogene. The CDR3 has 17 residues. The CDR3 bases are TGTGCAAGTCGCTTAGTAAGCCCCGCTAGCGGGGAAAGCGAGCAGTACGTC. This gives the protein CASRLVSPASGESEQYV.

The gene calls are TRBV6-4 and TRBJ2-7; D call uncertain. V shed 0 bases and J shed 4 bases, with 4 bases lying between them. The CDR3 covers 12 residues. Per the germline V gene, CDR1 is MRHNA and CDR2 is SNTAGT. CDR3 DNA sequence: TGTGCCAGCAGTGACTCTTTATACGAGCAGTACGTC. Amino acid sequence: CASSDSLYEQYV.

V usage is TRBV14 and J usage is TRBJ1-5; the D is unclear. Germline-derived CDR1 and CDR2 are SGHDN and FVKESK. The CDR3 covers 16 residues. Between the trimmed V and J ends, which lost 4 bases and 4 bases, there was a span of 17 bases. Here the CDR3 DNA reads TGTGCCAGCAGCCCGAGGGCGGGTGCCACAAATCAGCCCCAGCATTTT. Its translation: CASSPRAGATNQPQHF.

The rearrangement uses TRBV10-3 and TRBJ2-3; tentatively, D is TRBD2 (6 bases). The germline V gene has CDR1 ENHRY and CDR2 SYGVKD. Trimming removed 2 bases at V and 4 bases at J, with 25 bases between. The length of the CDR3 is 19 residues. The CDR3 DNA sequence: TGTGCCATCAGTGAGAGGGTTGTCTGGCGGGGACGCACCCCAGATACGCAGTATTTT. Translated: CAISERVVWRGRTPDTQYF.

V usage is TRBV9 and J usage is TRBJ2-2, with 7 nucleotides matching TRBD2. This CDR3 has 16 amino acids. Germline assignment: CDR1 SGDLS and CDR2 YYNGEE. The J segment lost 5 bases and the V segment lost 0 bases, leaving 7 bases of the junction unmatched. The CDR3 sequence is CASSVDPRERTGELFF. For the CDR3, the DNA is TGTGCCAGCAGCGTAGACCCGCGGGAGAGAACCGGGGAGCTGTTTTTT.

This chain uses TRBV21-1 with TRBJ1-3; TRBD1 was called by the table and not checked on the DNA. TRBV21-1 counts as a pseudogene. The length of the CDR3 is 14 residues. CDR3 DNA sequence: TGTGCCAGCAGGAAAGGGCCATCTGGAAACACCATATATTTT. It specifies CASRKGPSGNTIYF.

CDR3 in DNA: TGTGCCAGTAGTATCACTAGCGGGAGGGCCTACAATGAGCAGTTCTTC. Protein: CASSITSGRAYNEQFF. J is TRBJ2-1 and V is TRBV19, with 13 bases matching TRBD2. Unmatched junction bases numbered 1, after V lost 3 bases and J lost 2 bases. This CDR3 comprises 16 residues. The V gene's germline CDR1 is LNHDA and CDR2 SQIVND (reference sequence).

This clone was recorded only once. The chain employs TRBV5-5 and TRBJ1-2, with D uncertain. CDR1 is SGHKS, CDR2 YYEKEE, per germline (reference sequence). The ends were cut back, 0 bases at V and 3 bases at J, with 18 bases in the middle. This CDR3 region has 17 residues. The CDR3: CASSLALFEGFDYGYTF. DNA for the CDR3: TGTGCCAGCAGCTTGGCCTTATTTGAGGGTTTCGACTATGGCTACACCTTC.

Only one count was recorded for this clone. This sequence joins TRBV5-1 and TRBJ2-5; 7 bases fit TRBD1. The CDR3 has 14 amino acids. Germline V gene lookup returns CDR1 SGHRS and CDR2 YFSETQ. V trimming: 4 bases; J trimming: 6 bases; junction bases outside the gene matches: 9. CDR3 nucleotides: TGCGCCAGCAGCCGGACAGGACCAAGACAGACCCAGTACTTC. Its protein is CASSRTGPRQTQYF.

The chain couples TRBV5-8 to TRBJ1-2, with D unresolved. CDR3 size: 14 residues. V lost 0 bases and J 0 bases, leaving 6 bases between the germline ends. Germline V gives CDR1 SGHTS, CDR2 YDEGEE. Written as DNA, the CDR3 is TGTGCCAGCAGCTTGGACATCGCTAACTATGGCTACACCTTC. It codes for CASSLDIANYGYTF.

The chain uses TRBV28 and TRBJ1-2; D unresolved. Germline V gene data show CDR1 as MDHEN and CDR2 as SYDVKM. Trimming removed 6 bases at V and 0 bases at J, with 8 bases between. The CDR3 runs 13 residues. Here the CDR3 reads CASRSGTNYGYTF. CDR3 bases: TGTGCCAGCAGGTCCGGGACTAACTATGGCTACACCTTC.

This clone was detected only once. V and J are TRBV5-1 and TRBJ2-3; 8 bases are a match to TRBD1. The ends lost 0 bases at V and 3 bases at J; junction bases unmatched: 6. The CDR3 runs 16 residues. Germline V gene lookup returns CDR1 SGHRS and CDR2 YFSETQ. CDR3 sequence: CASSLVVRGRTDTQYF. CDR3 nucleotide sequence: TGCGCCAGCAGCTTGGTCGTCAGGGGGCGGACAGATACGCAGTATTTT.

The chain uses TRBV7-9 and TRBJ2-5; 11 positions agree with TRBD1. Germline V gene lookup returns CDR1 SEHNR and CDR2 FQNEAQ (reference sequence). CDR3 size: 15 residues. With V trimmed by 5 bases and J by 5 bases, 7 bases remained unmatched. The chain's CDR3 is CASSDRDRGYETQYF. The CDR3 nucleotides read TGTGCCAGCAGCGACCGGGACAGGGGGTATGAGACCCAGTACTTC.

V is TRBV27 and J is TRBJ2-3, with 10 bases that match TRBD2. Unmatched junction bases numbered 4, after V lost 5 bases and J lost 5 bases. This CDR3 is 14 amino acids long. In germline, CDR1 is MNHEY, CDR2 SMNVEV (reference sequence). The CDR3 nucleotides read TGTGCCAGCAGTCCTAGCGGGAGTGGAGATACGCAGTATTTT. It yields the protein CASSPSGSGDTQYF.